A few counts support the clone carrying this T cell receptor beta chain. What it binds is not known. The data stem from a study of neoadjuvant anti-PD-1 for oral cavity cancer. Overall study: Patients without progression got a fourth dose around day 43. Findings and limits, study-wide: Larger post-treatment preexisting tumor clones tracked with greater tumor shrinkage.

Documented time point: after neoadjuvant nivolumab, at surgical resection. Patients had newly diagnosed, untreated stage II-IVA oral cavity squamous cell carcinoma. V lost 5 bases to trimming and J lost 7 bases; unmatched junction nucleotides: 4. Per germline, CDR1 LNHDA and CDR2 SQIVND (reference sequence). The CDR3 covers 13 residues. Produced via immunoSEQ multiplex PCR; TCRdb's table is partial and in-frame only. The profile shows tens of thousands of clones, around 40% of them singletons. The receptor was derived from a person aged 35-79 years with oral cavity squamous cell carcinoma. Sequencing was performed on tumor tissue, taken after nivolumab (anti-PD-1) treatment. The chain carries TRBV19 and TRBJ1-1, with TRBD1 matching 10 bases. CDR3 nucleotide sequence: TGTGCCAGTAGTCGGACAGGGGGAAGTGAAGCTTTCTTT. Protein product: CASSRTGGSEAFF. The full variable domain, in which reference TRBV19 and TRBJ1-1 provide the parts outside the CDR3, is DGGITQSPKYLFRKEGQNVTLSCEQNLNHDAMYWYRQDPGQGLRLIYYSQIVNDFQKGDIAEGYSVSREKKESFPLTVTSAQKNPTAFYLCASSRTGGSEAFFGQGTRLTVV.